There are a few counts of the clone carrying this TCR beta chain. What it binds is unknown. The sample belongs to a study of vaccination effects on CD4 cells after COVID-19. The CDR3 is made up of 15 amino acids. The germline CDR1 and CDR2 sequences are MNHEY and SMNVEV (reference sequence). Trimming pared 6 bases from V and 0 bases from J, leaving 12 bases between. The protocol was immunoSEQ multiplex PCR, while the TCRdb copy is restricted to in-frame clones and leaves out a portion. The sample has tens of thousands of clones, roughly 62% seen once; the top ten hold 14% to 15%. Overall study results and limits: Clones induced by infection and by vaccine showed marked clonal contraction late after vaccination. Common cold coronavirus cross-reactivity was shown by only 1 of 255 vaccine-induced clones in healthy vaccinees.

Before sequencing, viral peptide pools were used by the ViraFEST assay to expand antigen-specific CD4+ T cells. With about ten days of culture completed, CD4+ T cells were isolated. Vaccinees lacked prior SARS-CoV-2 infection and tested negative for nucleocapsid antibodies. Half the medium was replaced with IL-2 medium on days 3 and 7. V is TRBV27 and J is TRBJ2-1; D is unresolved. This sequence was found in a human donor who received a COVID-19 vaccine. The sample was CD4+ T cells from PBMCs cultured with HCoV-OC43 spike peptides, taken before COVID-19 vaccination. Stated subset: HCoV-OC43 spike overlapping peptide pool stimulation. The CDR3 protein is CASRLSRGSYNEQFF. The CDR3 coding sequence is TGTGCCAGCAGGCTTAGCCGAGGCTCCTACAATGAGCAGTTCTTC.